This T cell receptor beta chain was captured in a study of T-cell reconstitution after alpha-beta-depleted transplantation in children. General study points: In patients about two months after transplant, alpha-beta T cells reportedly arose from several hundred expanded graft clones. TCRbeta diversity was high at day 60 in some patients (a result of surviving recipient T cells and thymic progenitors). Newly produced T cells mostly provided counts and TCRbeta diversity after one year, as hyperexpanded clones declined.

Trimming took 5 bases from V and 3 from J, leaving 13 bases between them. Per the germline V gene, CDR1 is SGHTA and CDR2 is FQGTGA. CDR3 length equals 15 residues. This sample's TCRbeta library carried unique molecular identifier barcodes. TCRdb re-analysed the PCR reads in MiXCR, keeping a single row per CDR3 protein. The table includes about 600,000 distinct CDR3 sequences, over 10% detected once. This clonotype appeared a few times. Its antigen is currently unknown. The source was PBMCs, mostly from graft donor cells, collected 360 days after TCRalphabeta/CD19-depleted stem cell transplant. The chain is built from TRBV7-3 and TRBJ2-2, with D maybe TRBD2 (6 bases). This TCR was recovered from a male patient younger than 18 who had a stem cell transplant for acute myeloid leukemia, so the T cells may come from the graft donor. CDR3 sequence: CASSPGVRDTGELFF. Written as DNA, the CDR3 is TGTGCCAGCAGCCCGGGAGTTAGGGACACCGGGGAGCTGTTTTTT. The complete variable domain, with remaining parts taken from reference TRBV7-3 and TRBJ2-2, reads GAGVSQTPSNKVTEKGKYVELRCDPISGHTALYWYRQSLGQGPEFLIYFQGTGAADDSGLPNDRFFAVRPEGSVSTLKIQRTERGDSAVYLCASSPGVRDTGELFFGEGSRLTVL.